This passage covers 21 T cell receptor beta chains from one sample sequenced in a study of cytomegalovirus exposure and HLA in healthy donors. PCR used 60 Vbeta primers and 13 Jbeta primers. The table came from immunoSEQ multiplex PCR; TCRdb's copy has only in-frame clones and leaves some out. The sample lists 160,000 or so clones; roughly 72% were seen once. Sample: PBMCs. These receptors originate from a woman between 35 and 50 years old in good health and CMV-seronegative.

This chain links TRBV30 with TRBJ2-1, with 9 nucleotides matching TRBD2. This CDR3 contains 15 residues. The ends lost 5 bases at V and 10 bases at J; junction bases unmatched: 15. CDR1 is GTSNPN, CDR2 SVGIG, per germline (reference sequence). CDR3 loop: CAWATGTSTTQEQFF. The CDR3 coding sequence is TGTGCCTGGGCAACCGGGACTAGCACGACACAGGAGCAGTTCTTC.

The chain employs TRBV11-2 and TRBJ2-1; TRBD2 matches 8 bases. CDR1 and CDR2 from the germline V gene are SGHAT and FQNNGV. The length of the CDR3 is 15 residues. Trimming took 3 bases from V and 0 from J; bases not matched to a gene: 1. CDR3 coding DNA: TGTGCCAGCAGCTTCAGCGGGAGCTCCTACAATGAGCAGTTCTTC. Amino acids: CASSFSGSSYNEQFF.

The rearrangement uses TRBV5-1 and TRBJ2-3, with 8 bases aligning to TRBD2. The CDR3 has 14 residues. V trimming: 0 bases; J trimming: 6 bases; junction bases outside the gene matches: 3. Germline V CDR1 and CDR2: SGHRS, YFSETQ. This CDR3 is CASSLDGGGDTQYF. For the CDR3, the DNA is TGCGCCAGCAGCTTGGACGGCGGGGGGGATACGCAGTATTTT.

V usage is TRBV27 and J usage is TRBJ2-7, with 9 bases matching TRBD1. The CDR3 length is 14 residues. J was trimmed by 2 bases and V by 6 bases; bases with no gene match: 5. Germline values: CDR1 MNHEY, CDR2 SMNVEV (reference sequence). Here the CDR3 DNA reads TGTGCCAGCAGCCTATGGACAGGGGCCTACGAGCAGTACTTC. This gives the protein CASSLWTGAYEQYF.

This clone was recorded a few times. The gene calls are TRBV13 and TRBJ1-2; 10 bases are a match to TRBD1. Germline CDR1 is PRHDT and CDR2 is FYEKMQ (reference sequence). This CDR3 has 15 amino acids. Unmatched junction bases numbered 7, after V lost 1 base and J lost 8 bases. The CDR3 protein is CASSLEDRGKEGYTF. In nucleotides, the CDR3 is TGTGCCAGCAGCTTAGAGGACAGGGGGAAGGAAGGCTACACCTTC.

The chain uses TRBV4-1 and TRBJ2-5; 13 bases are shared with TRBD2. The J call is doubtful: the DNA matches TRBJ2-7 better. The V gene's germline CDR1 is MGHRA and CDR2 YSYEKL. The CDR3 spans 17 residues. The CDR3 sequence: CASSLGLAGDLPYEQYF. DNA of the CDR3: TGCGCCAGCAGCCTTGGACTAGCGGGAGATCTCCCCTACGAGCAGTACTTC.

V usage is TRBV27 and J usage is TRBJ2-3, with D perhaps matching TRBD2 (5 bases). V was clipped by 3 bases and J by 6 bases, with 16 bases between them. Germline CDR1 is MNHEY and CDR2 is SMNVEV (reference sequence). This CDR3 has 15 amino acids. The CDR3 coding sequence is TGTGCCAGCAGTTTTTTAGCCGGGGTTGGGGATACGCAGTATTTT. As protein: CASSFLAGVGDTQYF.

The genes are TRBV5-1 and TRBJ2-2; 9 bases match TRBD1. CDR1 SGHRS and CDR2 YFSETQ come from the germline V gene. Losses at the gene ends were 0 bases for V and 2 bases for J; bases not matched to a gene: 5. This CDR3 has 17 residues. CDR3 region: CASSLAGTGRNTGELFF. CDR3 DNA sequence: TGCGCCAGCAGCTTGGCCGGGACAGGGCGTAACACCGGGGAGCTGTTTTTT.

This sequence joins TRBV29-1 and TRBJ2-5; D may be TRBD1 (6 bases). With 3 bases removed from V and 5 bases from J, the gap between germline ends came to 13 bases. The CDR3 length is 13 residues. CDR1 is SQVTM and CDR2 is ANQGSEA in the germline V gene. CDR3: CSVDRTGKETQYF. The CDR3 coding sequence is TGCAGCGTTGATAGAACAGGGAAGGAGACCCAGTACTTC.

The J gene is TRBJ2-7, the V gene TRBV30; TRBD1 matches at 9 bases. Germline V CDR1 and CDR2: GTSNPN, SVGIG (reference sequence). The CDR3 runs to 15 residues. The trim removed 0 bases at V and 4 bases at J, leaving 7 bases unmatched. For the CDR3, the DNA is TGTGCCTGGAGTGTTGGGACAGGGCGTTCTTACGAGCAGTACTTC. The encoded protein is CAWSVGTGRSYEQYF.

The chain joins TRBV5-1 to TRBJ2-5; D perhaps matches TRBD1 (6 bases). V was trimmed by 4 bases and J by 1 base, leaving 17 bases between them. This CDR3 has 16 residues. In germline, CDR1 is SGHRS, CDR2 YFSETQ. The CDR3 sequence is CASSLGQTLLQETQYF. The CDR3 region has the DNA TGCGCCAGCAGCCTAGGACAGACCCTTCTCCAAGAGACCCAGTACTTC.

On this clone itself: The sample has other DNA sequences that encode this CDR3 too. The rearrangement uses TRBV6-5 and TRBJ1-1, with D perhaps TRBD1 (5 bases). V was trimmed by 6 bases and J by 3 bases, leaving 14 bases between them. Germline V gives CDR1 MNHEY, CDR2 SVGAGI. The CDR3 has 14 residues. The CDR3 loop reads CASSPGGGDTEAFF. CDR3 sequence (DNA): TGTGCCAGCAGCCCCGGTGGGGGGGACACTGAAGCTTTCTTT.

The chain employs TRBV19 and TRBJ1-2; 7 positions agree with TRBD1. CDR1 LNHDA and CDR2 SQIVND come from the germline V gene (reference sequence). The CDR3 is made up of 13 amino acids. V was clipped by 8 bases and J by 6 bases; unmatched bases: 9. The CDR3 sequence: CASRPGGRDGYTF. The CDR3 bases are TGTGCCAGTCGTCCAGGGGGAAGGGATGGCTACACCTTC.

As concerns this clone: The junction does not match germline at one end; this may be a read error. The V call is TRBV7-6, the J call TRBJ2-7; 13 bases match TRBD2. This CDR3 comprises 14 residues. Germline V gene data show CDR1 as SGHVS and CDR2 as FNYEAQ. DNA for the CDR3: TGTGCCAGCAGCGCCTCCTCGGGACTAGCGGGGATCGAATTC. It is translated as CASSASSGLAGIEF.

The V call is TRBV29-1, the J call TRBJ2-3; D may be TRBD2 (5 bases). Trimming stripped 3 bases from V and 0 bases from J, with 13 bases between. The CDR3 is made up of 15 amino acids. The germline CDR1 and CDR2 sequences are SQVTM and ANQGSEA. The CDR3, as DNA: TGCAGCGTTGACGGTGTAGCGTCTAGCACAGATACGCAGTATTTT. It encodes CSVDGVASSTDTQYF.

The chain combines TRBV9 with TRBJ1-1; D remains ambiguous. The germline V gene has CDR1 SGDLS and CDR2 YYNGEE. The CDR3 consists of 13 residues. V lost 3 bases, J lost 1 base, and 7 bases lay in between. DNA of the CDR3: TGTGCCAGCAGCGCCGCGCCGAACACTGAAGCTTTCTTT. This sequence encodes CASSAAPNTEAFF.

This chain uses TRBV13 with TRBJ2-5; 8 bases align to TRBD2. CDR3 length: 17 amino acids. Germline V gene sequence: CDR1 PRHDT, CDR2 FYEKMQ (reference sequence). Unmatched junction bases numbered 16, after V lost 7 bases and J lost 3 bases. The CDR3 loop is CASNLHISGIGEETQYF. CDR3 DNA sequence: TGTGCCAGCAACCTTCACATTAGCGGGATCGGGGAAGAGACCCAGTACTTC.

The chain couples TRBV28 to TRBJ1-1; D ambiguous. This CDR3 has 17 amino acids. V was shortened by 4 bases and J by 4 bases, with 22 bases between the two germline ends. Germline V gene sequence: CDR1 MDHEN, CDR2 SYDVKM. CDR3 residues: CASSSTFGGKGGTEAFF. The CDR3 nucleotides read TGTGCCAGCAGTTCGACCTTCGGAGGGAAGGGAGGCACTGAAGCTTTCTTT.

The chain combines TRBV28 with TRBJ2-5; 7 bases agree with TRBD2. The CDR3 runs 13 residues. With 6 bases clipped from V and 5 bases from J, the junction kept 6 bases outside the gene matches. Per the germline V gene, CDR1 is MDHEN and CDR2 is SYDVKM. The CDR3 spells CASSPSGTETQYF. The CDR3 nucleotides read TGTGCCAGCAGCCCCAGCGGGACGGAGACCCAGTACTTC.

This clone was found once. The chain is built from TRBV9 and TRBJ2-7; 8 bases line up with TRBD1. CDR1 is SGDLS, CDR2 YYNGEE, per germline. V was clipped by 0 bases and J by 5 bases; unmatched bases: 7. The length of the CDR3 is 15 residues. The CDR3 here is CASSVAGQAVDEQYF. The CDR3 nucleotides are TGTGCCAGCAGCGTAGCGGGACAGGCAGTCGACGAGCAGTACTTC.

This clone was seen a single time. The J gene is TRBJ2-5, the V gene TRBV14; 9 bases agree with TRBD1. Germline V gene sequence: CDR1 SGHDN, CDR2 FVKESK. V shed 0 bases, J shed 5 bases, and the junction held 7 bases outside the gene matches. CDR3 size: 16 residues. The CDR3 region has the DNA TGTGCCAGCAGCCAAGATCAGTACAGGGGGCAGGAGACCCAGTACTTC. Translating gives CASSQDQYRGQETQYF.